Reported below is one T cell receptor (beta chain). Its cognate antigen is unknown. The CDR3 is 12 residues long. The V and J ends lost 8 bases and 1 base respectively, with 9 bases between them. This entry belongs to a study of regulatory T cells in long-lasting Graves disease. Study-level points and caveats: Persistent disease samples used TRBV28, TRBJ1-2 and TRBJ2-5 preferentially. Persistent patients had a count of shared public clonotypes (around 2,700) that exceeded that of new patients (around 1,000).

Assembly of TCR beta libraries relied on iRepertoire HTBI primers together with Arm-PCR of CDR3 regions. MiXCR was run by TCRdb on the multiplex PCR reads, yielding one entry per CDR3 protein. The sample carries roughly 530,000 distinct CDR3 sequences, about 16% recorded once. Time point reported: newly diagnosed GD, antithyroid drugs for less than 3 months. Extracted PBMC RNA gave rise to the TCR library. It was by American Thyroid Association guidelines that Graves' disease was diagnosed. This sample was shared with a second study, whose subject was T cells in Graves' hyperthyroidism and ophthalmopathy. That work adds: Orbital computed tomography and thyroid ultrasound, together with serum TRAb and thyroxine and clinical symptoms, were used for diagnoses.

The specimen was peripheral blood mononuclear cells (PBMCs), collected at new diagnosis, from a patient treated with antithyroid drugs. The sequence derives from a woman aged 35-65 years with Graves disease. The V gene is TRBV12-3 or TRBV12-4, the J gene TRBJ2-7; a weak D match, TRBD2 (6 bases). The CDR3 sequence is CASAAGSYEQYF. The CDR3 bases are TGTGCCAGCGCGGCGGGGTCCTACGAGCAGTACTTC.